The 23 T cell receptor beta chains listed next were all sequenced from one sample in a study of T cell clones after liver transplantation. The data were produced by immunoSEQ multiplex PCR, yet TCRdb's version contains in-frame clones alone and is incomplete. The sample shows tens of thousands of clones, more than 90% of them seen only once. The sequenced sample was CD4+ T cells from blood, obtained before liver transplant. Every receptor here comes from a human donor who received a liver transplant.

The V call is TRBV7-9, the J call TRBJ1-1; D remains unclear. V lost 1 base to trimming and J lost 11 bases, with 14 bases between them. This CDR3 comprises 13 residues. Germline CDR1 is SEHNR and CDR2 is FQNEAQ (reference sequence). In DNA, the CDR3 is TGTGCCAGCAGCTTAGAGGTCAGTTTACAGGCTTTCTTT. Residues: CASSLEVSLQAFF.

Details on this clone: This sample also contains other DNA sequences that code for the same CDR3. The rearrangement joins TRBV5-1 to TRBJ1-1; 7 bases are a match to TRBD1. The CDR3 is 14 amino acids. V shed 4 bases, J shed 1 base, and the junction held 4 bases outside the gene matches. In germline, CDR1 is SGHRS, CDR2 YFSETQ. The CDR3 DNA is TGCGCCAGCAGCCTCGACAGGGCGAACACTGAAGCTTTCTTT. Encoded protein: CASSLDRANTEAFF.

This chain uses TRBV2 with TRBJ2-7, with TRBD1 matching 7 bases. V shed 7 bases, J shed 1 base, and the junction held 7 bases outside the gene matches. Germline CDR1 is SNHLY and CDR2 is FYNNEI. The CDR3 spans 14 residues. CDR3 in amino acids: CASTGQSTSYEQYF. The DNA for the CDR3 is TGTGCCAGCACGGGACAGTCGACATCCTACGAGCAGTACTTC. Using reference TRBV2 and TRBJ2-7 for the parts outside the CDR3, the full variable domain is EPEVTQTPSHQVTQMGQEVILRCVPISNHLYFYWYRQILGQKVEFLVSFYNNEISEKSEIFDDQFSVERPDGSNFTLKIRSTKLEDSAMYFCASTGQSTSYEQYFGPGTRLTVT.

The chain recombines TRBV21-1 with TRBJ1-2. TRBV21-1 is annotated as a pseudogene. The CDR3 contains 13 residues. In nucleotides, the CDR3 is TGTGCCAGCAGCCTCCCCCTGGGGGTTGGCTACACCTTC. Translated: CASSLPLGVGYTF.

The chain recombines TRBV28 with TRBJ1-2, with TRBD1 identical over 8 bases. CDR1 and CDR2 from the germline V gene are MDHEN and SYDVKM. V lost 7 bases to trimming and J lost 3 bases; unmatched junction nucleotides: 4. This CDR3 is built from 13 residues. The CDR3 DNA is TGTGCCAGCACCGAGGGACAGGACTATGGCTACACCTTC. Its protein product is CASTEGQDYGYTF.

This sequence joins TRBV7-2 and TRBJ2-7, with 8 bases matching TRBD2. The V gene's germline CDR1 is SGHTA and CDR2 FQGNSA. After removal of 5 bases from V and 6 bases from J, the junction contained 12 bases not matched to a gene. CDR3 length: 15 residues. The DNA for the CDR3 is TGTGCCAGCAGCCGAATAGCGGGAACGGCCGCCGAGCAGTACTTC. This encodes CASSRIAGTAAEQYF.

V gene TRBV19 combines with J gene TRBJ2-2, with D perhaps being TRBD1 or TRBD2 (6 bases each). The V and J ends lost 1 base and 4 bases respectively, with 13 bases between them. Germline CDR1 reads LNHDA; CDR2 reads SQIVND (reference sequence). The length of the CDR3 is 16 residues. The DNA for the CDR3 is TGTGCCAGTAGTATAGTTGGCAGGGGAGGCACCGGGGAGCTGTTTTTT. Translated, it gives CASSIVGRGGTGELFF.

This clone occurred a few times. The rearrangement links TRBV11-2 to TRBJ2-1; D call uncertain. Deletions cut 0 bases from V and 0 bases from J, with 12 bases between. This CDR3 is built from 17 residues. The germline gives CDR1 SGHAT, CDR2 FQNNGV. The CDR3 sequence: CASSLDGPSGSYNEQFF. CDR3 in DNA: TGTGCCAGCAGCTTAGACGGCCCTTCGGGCTCCTACAATGAGCAGTTCTTC.

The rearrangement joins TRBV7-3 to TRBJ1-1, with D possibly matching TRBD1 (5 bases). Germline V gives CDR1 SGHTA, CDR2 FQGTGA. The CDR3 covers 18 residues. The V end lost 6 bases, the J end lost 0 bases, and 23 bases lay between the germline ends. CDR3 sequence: CASSLATVKGWVNTEAFF. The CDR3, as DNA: TGTGCCAGCAGTTTGGCGACAGTCAAGGGGTGGGTGAACACTGAAGCTTTCTTT.

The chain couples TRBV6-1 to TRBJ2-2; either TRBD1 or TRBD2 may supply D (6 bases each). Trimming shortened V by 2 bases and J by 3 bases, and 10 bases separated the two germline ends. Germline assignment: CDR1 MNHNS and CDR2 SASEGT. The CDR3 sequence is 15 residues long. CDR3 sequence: CASSEFGGHTGELFF. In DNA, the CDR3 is TGTGCCAGCAGTGAATTTGGGGGGCACACCGGGGAGCTGTTTTTT.

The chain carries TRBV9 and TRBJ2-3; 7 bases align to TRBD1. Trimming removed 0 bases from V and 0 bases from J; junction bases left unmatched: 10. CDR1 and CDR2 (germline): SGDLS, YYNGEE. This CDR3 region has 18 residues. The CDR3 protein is CASSVGLMGQSSTDTQYF. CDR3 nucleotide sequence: TGTGCCAGCAGCGTAGGACTGATGGGACAGAGTAGCACAGATACGCAGTATTTT.

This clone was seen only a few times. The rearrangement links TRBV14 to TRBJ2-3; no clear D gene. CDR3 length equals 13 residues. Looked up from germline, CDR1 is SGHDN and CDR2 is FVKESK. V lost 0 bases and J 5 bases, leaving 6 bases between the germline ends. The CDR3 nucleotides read TGTGCCAGCAGCCAAGATCAGTTAGATACGCAGTATTTT. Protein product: CASSQDQLDTQYF.

CDR3: CATSRDGQGNYNEQFF. CDR3 DNA sequence: TGTGCCACCAGCAGAGATGGACAGGGTAACTACAATGAGCAGTTCTTC. The chain couples TRBV15 to TRBJ2-1; 8 bases fit TRBD1. The CDR3 is 16 amino acids. V shed 0 bases, J shed 3 bases, and the junction held 4 bases outside the gene matches. The germline V gene has CDR1 LNHNV and CDR2 YYDKDF (reference sequence).

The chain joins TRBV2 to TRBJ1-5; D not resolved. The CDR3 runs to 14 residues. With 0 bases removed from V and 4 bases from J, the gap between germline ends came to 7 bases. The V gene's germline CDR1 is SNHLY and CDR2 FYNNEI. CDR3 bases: TGTGCCAGCAGTGAAGCTAATAGAAATCAGCCCCAGCATTTT. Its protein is CASSEANRNQPQHF.

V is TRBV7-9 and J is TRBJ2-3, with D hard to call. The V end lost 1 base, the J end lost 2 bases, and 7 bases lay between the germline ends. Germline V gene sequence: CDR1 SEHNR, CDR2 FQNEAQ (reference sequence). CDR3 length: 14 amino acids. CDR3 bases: TGTGCCAGCAGCTTAGGGTTTTACACAGATACGCAGTATTTT. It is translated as CASSLGFYTDTQYF. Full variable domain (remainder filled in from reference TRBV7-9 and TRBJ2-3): DTGVSQNPRHKITKRGQNVTFRCDPISEHNRLYWYRQTLGQGPEFLTYFQNEAQLEKSRLLSDRFSAERPKGSFSTLEIQRTEQGDSAMYLCASSLGFYTDTQYFGPGTRLTVL.

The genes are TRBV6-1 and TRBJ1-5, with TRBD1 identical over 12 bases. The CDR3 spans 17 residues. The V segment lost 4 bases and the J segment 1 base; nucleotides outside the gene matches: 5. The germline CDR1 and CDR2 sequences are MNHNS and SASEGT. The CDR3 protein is CASSGGQGASSNQPQHF. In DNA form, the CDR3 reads TGTGCCAGCAGTGGGGGACAGGGGGCGAGCAGCAATCAGCCCCAGCATTTT.

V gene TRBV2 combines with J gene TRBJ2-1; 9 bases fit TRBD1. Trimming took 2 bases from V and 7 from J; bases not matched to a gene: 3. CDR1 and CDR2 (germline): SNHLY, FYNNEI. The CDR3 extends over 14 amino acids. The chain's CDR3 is CASSEMGQGNEQFF. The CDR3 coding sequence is TGTGCCAGCAGTGAAATGGGACAGGGAAATGAGCAGTTCTTC. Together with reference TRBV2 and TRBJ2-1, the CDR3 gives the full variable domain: EPEVTQTPSHQVTQMGQEVILRCVPISNHLYFYWYRQILGQKVEFLVSFYNNEISEKSEIFDDQFSVERPDGSNFTLKIRSTKLEDSAMYFCASSEMGQGNEQFFGPGTRLTVL.

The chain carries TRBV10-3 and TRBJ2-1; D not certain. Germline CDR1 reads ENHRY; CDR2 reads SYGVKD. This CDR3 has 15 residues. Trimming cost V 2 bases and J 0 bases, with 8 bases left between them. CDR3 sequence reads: CAISEPRSSYNEQFF. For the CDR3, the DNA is TGTGCCATCAGTGAGCCCCGTAGCTCCTACAATGAGCAGTTCTTC.

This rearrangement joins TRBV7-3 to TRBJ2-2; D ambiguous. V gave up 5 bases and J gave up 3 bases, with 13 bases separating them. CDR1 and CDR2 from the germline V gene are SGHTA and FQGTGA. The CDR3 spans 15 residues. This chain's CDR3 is CASSPQEIDTGELFF. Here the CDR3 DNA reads TGTGCCAGCAGCCCTCAGGAAATTGACACCGGGGAGCTGTTTTTT.

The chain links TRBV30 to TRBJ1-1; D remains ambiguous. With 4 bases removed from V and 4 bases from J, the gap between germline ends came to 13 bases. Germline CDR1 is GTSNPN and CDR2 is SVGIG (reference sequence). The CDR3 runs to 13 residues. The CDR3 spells CAWNSRGGTEAFF. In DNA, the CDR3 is TGTGCCTGGAATTCCCGGGGAGGCACTGAAGCTTTCTTT.

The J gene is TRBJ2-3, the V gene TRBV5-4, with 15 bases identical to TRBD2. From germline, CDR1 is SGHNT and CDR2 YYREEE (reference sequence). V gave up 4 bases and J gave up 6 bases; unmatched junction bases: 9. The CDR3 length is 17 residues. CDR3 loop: CASSGRTSGRAWDTQYF. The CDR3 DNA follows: TGTGCCAGCAGCGGCCGGACTAGCGGGAGGGCCTGGGATACGCAGTATTTT.

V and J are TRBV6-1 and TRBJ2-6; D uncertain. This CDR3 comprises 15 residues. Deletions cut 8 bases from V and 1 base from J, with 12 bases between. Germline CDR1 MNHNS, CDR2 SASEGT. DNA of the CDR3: TGTGCCAGCGACAAGGGTTTGTCTGGGGCCAACGTCCTGACTTTC. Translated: CASDKGLSGANVLTF.

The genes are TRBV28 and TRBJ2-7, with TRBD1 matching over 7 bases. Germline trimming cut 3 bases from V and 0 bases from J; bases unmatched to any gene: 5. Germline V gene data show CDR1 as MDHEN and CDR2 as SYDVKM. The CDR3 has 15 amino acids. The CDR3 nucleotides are TGTGCCAGCAGTTTTCCCGACAGGGACTCCTACGAGCAGTACTTC. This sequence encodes CASSFPDRDSYEQYF.